This is a list of T cell receptor beta chains from one sample in a study of cytomegalovirus exposure and HLA in healthy donors. The data were produced by immunoSEQ multiplex PCR, yet TCRdb's version contains in-frame clones alone and is incomplete. The sample carries over 150,000 clones, around 80% recorded once. The sequencing input was PBMCs. The receptors stem from a woman aged 45 to 65 in good health and CMV-seropositive. Each CDR3 is given with its conserved first and last residue. A D gene is named only where the DNA matches it firmly. Expanded clones are given a class, and other clones once, few, many or no size at all.

NA	TRBJ1-2	NA	TRBV5-4	TGTGCCAGCAGCTCTAGGGGGAACTATGGCTACACCTTC	CASSSRGNYGYTF
NA	TRBJ1-6	TRBD1	TRBV7-9	TGTGCCAGCAGGTCCGGGACAGGGGGTAATTCACCCCTCCACTTT	CASRSGTGGNSPLHF
few	TRBJ1-1	NA	TRBV11-1	TGTGCCAGCAGCTTAGTGAGGGACACTGAAGCTTTCTTT	CASSLVRDTEAFF
NA	TRBJ2-5	TRBD2	TRBV19	TGTGCCAGTAGTATAGATGGACCGGGACTACTCCAAGAGACCCAGTACTTC	CASSIDGPGLLQETQYF
NA	TRBJ1-5	TRBD1	TRBV2	TGTGCCAGCAGCGCCGGGACAGGGGGCCGACAGCCCCAGCATTTT	CASSAGTGGRQPQHF
NA	TRBJ2-3	TRBD2	TRBV5-1	TGCGCCAGCACCTCTAGCGGGGGGTTCACAGATACGCAGTATTTT	CASTSSGGFTDTQYF
NA	TRBJ2-2	TRBD2	TRBV9	TGTGCCAGCAGCGTTGTAGCGGGGGGGGAGAACACCGGGGAGCTGTTTTTT	CASSVVAGGENTGELFF
NA	TRBJ2-5	NA	TRBV4-2	TGTGCCAGCAGCCAGCCTCAGGCTCAAGAGACCCAGTACTTC	CASSQPQAQETQYF
NA	TRBJ1-6	NA	TRBV18	TGTGCCAGCTCACAGAGCTCCTATAATTCACCCCTCCACTTT	CASSQSSYNSPLHF
NA	TRBJ1-5	TRBD1	TRBV2	TGTGCCAGCAGTGTAGACAGGGTTGACAATCAGCCCCAGCATTTT	CASSVDRVDNQPQHF
NA	TRBJ1-5	NA	TRBV30	TGTGCCTGGAAAAACCAGGACAATCAGCCCCAGCATTTT	CAWKNQDNQPQHF
NA	TRBJ1-5	NA	TRBV6-1	TGTGCCAGCAGTGGGCAGAGCAATCAGCCCCAGCATTTT	CASSGQSNQPQHF
NA	TRBJ1-2	TRBD1	TRBV10-3	TGTGCCATCAGTAGGACAGGGTTTTTCTACGGGTCCACGAACTATGGCTACACCTTC	CAISRTGFFYGSTNYGYTF
NA	TRBJ2-3	TRBD2	TRBV2	TGTGCCAGCAGAGGAGCGGGGGCGCGAGATACGCAGTATTTT	CASRGAGARDTQYF
NA	TRBJ1-6	NA	TRBV10-3	TGTGCCATCAGTGCCCACGGCGGTCTTTCACCCCTCCACTTT	CAISAHGGLSPLHF